This T cell receptor (beta chain) was observed in a study of T-cell reconstitution after alpha-beta-depleted transplantation in children (dated by TCRdb to the mid-2010s). Looking at the study overall: T-cell immune reconstitution after TCRalphabeta/CD19-depleted allogeneic hematopoietic cell transplantation in children was quantitatively tracked in the study by means of TCR repertoire profiling.

This clonotype was counted many times. The antigen this receptor binds is unknown. Base-call qualities are not available, and no considerably larger clone is one nucleotide away. The CDR3 runs 13 residues from the cysteine to the phenylalanine. The kept DNA is CDR3 alone, 39 bases in frame from the first base. Based on the germline V gene, the CDR1 and CDR2 sequences are SGHDT and YYEEEE. V sheds 0 bases and J sheds 1 base, leaving 3 bases between their ends. Library construction relied on PCR. The sequencer listed for this sample is Illumina HiSeq 2500. Molecular barcoding was employed in the preparation of TCR libraries, with unique molecular identifiers being used to normalize TCRbeta repertoire quantification. TCRdb trimmed public reads at Q25 via fastp, called clones via MiXCR and kept in-frame beta chains. Rows with a matching CDR3 protein are joined into one entry that keeps the most common DNA and genes. In all, the sample holds 190,000 or so distinct CDR3 sequences, and roughly 15% of those were seen once. The top ten constitute roughly 13% of the sample.

The sequences come from PBMCs from the stem cell graft donor, collected from the stem cell graft. Rearrangement joined TRBV5-6 to TRBJ2-3; the D gene identity is not certain. The sequence derives from a human donor who donated a stem cell graft to a child with acute lymphoblastic leukemia. The CDR3 sequence is CASSLAGTDTQYF. The DNA reads as follows: TGTGCCAGCAGCTTGGCCGGCACAGATACGCAGTATTTT.